Listed here are 25 T cell receptor beta chains from one sample, sequenced in a study of Graves' ophthalmopathy and Graves' hyperthyroidism. CDR3 regions of TCR beta were amplified from RNA transcripts. HTBI primers were employed in first-round RT-PCR, then a second-round multiplex PCR followed. Each CDR3 protein gets one entry after TCRdb re-called the multiplex PCR reads with MiXCR. The sample has 400,000 or so distinct CDR3 sequences, 15% seen once. Specimen: peripheral blood. These receptor sequences come from a woman aged 18-29 years with stable Graves' hyperthyroidism.

The J gene is TRBJ2-5, the V gene TRBV6-1; weak D call: TRBD1 (6 bases). CDR3 length equals 13 residues. The V end lost 5 bases, the J end lost 7 bases, and 14 bases lay between the germline ends. Germline loops: CDR1 MNHNS, CDR2 SASEGT. CDR3: CASSPPQGGTQYF. In DNA form, the CDR3 reads TGTGCCAGCAGTCCACCCCAAGGGGGGACCCAGTACTTC.

The sample holds many counts of this clonotype. The rearrangement joins TRBV15 to TRBJ1-2; 8 bases agree with TRBD1. The V gene end was trimmed by 6 bases and the J gene end by 8 bases; junction bases not matched to a gene: 8. Per germline, CDR1 LNHNV and CDR2 YYDKDF (reference sequence). The CDR3 has 13 residues. CDR3 DNA: TGTGCCACCAGTGCCGGACAGGGAGAGGGCTACACCTTC. Amino acid sequence: CATSAGQGEGYTF.

This clonotype has at least ten counts. The chain employs TRBV11-3 and TRBJ1-2, with 7 nucleotides matching TRBD1. With V trimmed by 0 bases and J by 8 bases, 6 bases remained unmatched. CDR1 and CDR2 (germline): SGHNT, YENEEA. This CDR3 spans 14 amino acids. The chain's CDR3 is CASSLDGRGNGYTF. CDR3 bases: TGTGCCAGCAGCTTAGATGGCAGGGGGAACGGCTACACCTTC.

A note on this clonotype: This may arise from a read error, as a much more abundant clone is one base away. The V and J genes are TRBV5-1 and TRBJ2-7; D is ambiguous. Germline V gives CDR1 SGHRS, CDR2 YFSETQ. This CDR3 is 14 amino acids long. The chain's CDR3 is CAISLVGPSYEQYF. The CDR3 nucleotides are TGCGCCATCAGCTTGGTTGGACCCTCCTACGAGCAGTACTTC.

This clonotype occurred many times. The gene calls are TRBV9 and TRBJ1-2, with 7 bases matching TRBD1. Germline V lookup: CDR1 SGDLS, CDR2 YYNGEE. The V and J ends lost 3 bases and 8 bases, in that order; junction bases with no gene match: 1. This CDR3 is built from 11 residues. The CDR3 bases are TGTGCCAGCAGCGACAGGGGCGGCTACACCTTC. Its translation is CASSDRGGYTF.

This clonotype has ten or more counts. This chain connects TRBV5-1 to TRBJ1-1; 7 bases align to TRBD1. Germline values: CDR1 SGHRS, CDR2 YFSETQ. Trimming cost V 6 bases and J 5 bases; bases outside gene matches: 13. This CDR3 has 15 amino acids. The CDR3 DNA reads as TGCGCCAGCAACCGGGCAGGGGGGATCCAAACTGAAGCTTTCTTT. Its protein product is CASNRAGGIQTEAFF.

This sequence joins TRBV4-1 and TRBJ2-7, with D perhaps TRBD2 (7 bases). V lost 3 bases to trimming and J lost 7 bases, with 19 bases between them. There are 15 residues in the CDR3. Germline values: CDR1 MGHRA, CDR2 YSYEKL. The CDR3 nucleotides are TGCGCCAGCAGCCAGGGCTGGGGGGGCCGTCGTGAGCAGTACTTC. This codes for CASSQGWGGRREQYF.

This clonotype has just a few counts. A read error may explain this, as a much larger clone is one base away. V gene TRBV5-1 combines with J gene TRBJ1-2; 7 nucleotides line up with TRBD1. Germline CDR1 reads SGHRS; CDR2 reads YFSETQ. This CDR3 spans 15 amino acids. The CDR3 here is CASSDTGTAFYGYSF. In nucleotides, the CDR3 is TGCGCCAGCAGCGATACCGGGACAGCCTTCTACGGCTACTCCTTC.

The table lists this clonotype with many counts. The J gene is TRBJ1-6, the V gene TRBV4-1; 7 bases line up with TRBD1. After removal of 0 bases from V and 7 bases from J, the junction contained 21 bases not matched to a gene. Germline V gene data show CDR1 as MGHRA and CDR2 as YSYEKL. The CDR3 loop spans 21 amino acids. This CDR3 is CASSQDFSAGGGGVWNSPLHF. CDR3 sequence (DNA): TGCGCCAGCAGCCAAGATTTCTCCGCAGGGGGTGGAGGGGTATGGAATTCACCCCTCCACTTT.

This clonotype was seen many times. The CDR3 DNA follows: TGTGCCAGCAGCTGGGGGGGCAGCTCTAATTCACCCCTCCACTTT. Protein: CASSWGGSSNSPLHF. The chain carries TRBV7-2 and TRBJ1-6, with a possible D match to TRBD1 (6 bases). The germline CDR1 and CDR2 sequences are SGHTA and FQGNSA. Trimming left V 4 bases short and J 6 bases short, with 13 bases between. This CDR3 has 15 amino acids.

This clonotype was recorded many times. V usage is TRBV2 and J usage is TRBJ1-5, with 8 bases identical to TRBD1. Germline V gene lookup returns CDR1 SNHLY and CDR2 FYNNEI. The CDR3 contains 17 residues. Unmatched junction bases numbered 10, after V lost 6 bases and J lost 0 bases. The CDR3 DNA reads TGTGCCAGCAGCGCGGTGACAGGGGTCTATAGCAATCAGCCCCAGCATTTT. Residues: CASSAVTGVYSNQPQHF.

This clonotype was seen repeatedly, ten times or more. The J gene is TRBJ1-2, the V gene TRBV6-2 or TRBV6-3; D is ambiguous. With 2 bases removed from V and 6 bases from J, the gap between germline ends came to 4 bases. From germline, CDR1 is MNHEY and CDR2 SVGEGT. This CDR3 is built from 11 residues. The CDR3 DNA reads as TGTGCCAGCAGTTACGGGGATGGCTACACCTTC. Translating it yields CASSYGDGYTF.

This clonotype was counted a few times. Relative to the germline gene, one junction end is altered; a read error may explain this. V is TRBV15 and J is TRBJ1-1; the D is unclear. The CDR3 runs 11 residues. Germline CDR1 LNHNV, CDR2 YYDKDF (reference sequence). The CDR3 protein is CATSRGTEACF. DNA for the CDR3: TGTGCCACCAGCAGGGGCACTGAAGCTTGCTTT.

This clonotype was seen repeatedly, ten times or more. The rearrangement joins TRBV6-5 to TRBJ1-5; D is perhaps TRBD1 (5 bases). Looked up from germline, CDR1 is MNHEY and CDR2 is SVGAGI. The CDR3 spans 15 residues. Trimming shortened V by 1 base and J by 1 base, and 8 bases separated the two germline ends. CDR3 DNA sequence: TGTGCCAGCAGTTACTTTAGGGACAGCAATCAGCCCCAGCATTTT. Encoded protein: CASSYFRDSNQPQHF.

The gene calls are TRBV12-3 or TRBV12-4 and TRBJ1-2; 10 bases fit TRBD1. The trim removed 5 bases at V and 8 bases at J, leaving 8 bases unmatched. This CDR3 contains 14 residues. In DNA form, the CDR3 reads TGTGCCAGCAGTGTTGGGACAGGGGCAGTAGGCTACACCTTC. It yields the protein CASSVGTGAVGYTF.

This clonotype was observed at least ten times. The chain employs TRBV7-9 and TRBJ2-7; D call uncertain. V lost 4 bases, J lost 3 bases, and 13 bases lay in between. The CDR3 runs to 14 residues. CDR1 SEHNR and CDR2 FQNEAQ come from the germline V gene (reference sequence). CDR3 loop: CASSSRNRNYEQYF. The CDR3 nucleotides are TGTGCCAGCAGCTCCCGGAACCGAAACTACGAGCAGTACTTC.

A note on this clonotype: The conserved closing phenylalanine or tryptophan is absent in this CDR3, likely reflecting a read error. The rearrangement links TRBV28 to TRBJ1-2, with 9 nucleotides matching TRBD1. CDR1 MDHEN and CDR2 SYDVKM come from the germline V gene. The CDR3 extends over 18 amino acids. V shed 4 bases and J 4 bases; nucleotides not matched to a gene: 16. The DNA for the CDR3 is TGTGCCAGCAGTTCCCGAACAGGACAGGGGAGTGTTTCCTATGGCTACACCGTC. Its protein product is CASSSRTGQGSVSYGYTV.

V and J are TRBV29-1 and TRBJ2-7; perhaps TRBD2 as D (7 bases). V shed 1 base and J shed 4 bases, with 11 bases lying between them. Germline loops: CDR1 SQVTM, CDR2 ANQGSEA. This CDR3 region has 13 residues. The CDR3 DNA sequence: TGCAGCGTTGAAGGGGAGGGGACATACGAGCAGTACTTC. Translated, it gives CSVEGEGTYEQYF.

This chain uses TRBV9 with TRBJ2-7, with D perhaps TRBD2 (6 bases). Germline CDR1 and CDR2: SGDLS and YYNGEE. The V end lost 1 base, the J end lost 7 bases, and 12 bases lay between the germline ends. The CDR3 is 13 residues long. Written as DNA, the CDR3 is TGTGCCAGCAGCGTAAGCAGCGGAGGGGAGCAGTACTTC. Protein sequence: CASSVSSGGEQYF.

About this clonotype itself: This may be a read error, as it is one base from a much larger clone. The chain combines TRBV7-2 with TRBJ1-6; D remains ambiguous. This CDR3 spans 14 amino acids. Per the germline V gene, CDR1 is SGHTA and CDR2 is FQGNSA. CDR3 sequence: CASSSESYNSHLHF. The CDR3 DNA follows: TGTGCCAGCAGCTCGGAGTCCTATAATTCACACCTCCACTTT.

This clonotype was detected many times. The genes are TRBV11-3 and TRBJ1-1; D ambiguous. Deletions cut 0 bases from V and 5 bases from J, with 13 bases between. Looked up from germline, CDR1 is SGHNT and CDR2 is YENEEA. The CDR3 spans 15 residues. The CDR3 reads CASSLDDRVETEAFF. DNA of the CDR3: TGTGCCAGCAGCTTAGATGATAGGGTAGAAACTGAAGCTTTCTTT.

This clonotype was picked up many times. The chain recombines TRBV11-3 with TRBJ1-1, with 8 bases identical to TRBD1. The CDR3 covers 15 residues. The trim removed 5 bases at V and 1 base at J, leaving 6 bases unmatched. Germline V gives CDR1 SGHNT, CDR2 YENEEA. In DNA, the CDR3 is TGTGCCAGCAGCCCGAACGACAGGGGGAACACTGAAGCTTTCTTT. It translates to CASSPNDRGNTEAFF.

In this sample, this clonotype turned up many times. The chain couples TRBV6-1 to TRBJ1-5; D is undetermined. This CDR3 has 11 amino acids. Germline V gene data show CDR1 as MNHNS and CDR2 as SASEGT. Trimming stripped 3 bases from V and 7 bases from J, with 4 bases between. The CDR3 coding sequence is TGTGCCAGCAGTGAGAACCAGCCCCAGCATTTT. Residues: CASSENQPQHF.

Many counts were recorded for this clonotype. A much larger clone lies a single base off, so this may be a read error. The chain employs TRBV15 and TRBJ2-5; D gene uncertain. Per germline, CDR1 LNHNV and CDR2 YYDKDF (reference sequence). CDR3 length: 15 amino acids. CDR3 protein: CATSRDGRVEEAQYF. The CDR3 region has the DNA TGTGCCACCAGCAGAGATGGTCGGGTAGAAGAGGCCCAGTACTTC.

This clonotype showed up many times. The rearrangement joins TRBV11-2 to TRBJ2-7; D may be TRBD1 (5 bases). Deletions cut 2 bases from V and 2 bases from J, with 7 bases between. This CDR3 has 13 residues. Germline V lookup: CDR1 SGHAT, CDR2 FQNNGV. The CDR3 region has the DNA TGTGCCAGCAGCTTACGACAGCCCTACGAGCAGTACTTC. Translated, it gives CASSLRQPYEQYF.